These 19 T cell receptor beta chains were sequenced from one sample in a study of cytomegalovirus exposure and HLA in healthy donors. The PCR had 60 Vbeta and 13 Jbeta primers. Repertoires were generated with immunoSEQ multiplex PCR, while TCRdb's copy carries only in-frame clones and drops some. The table shows approximately 110,000 clones, with around 78% occurring only once. Sequencing was carried out using PBMCs. The receptors were sampled from a man between 60 and 75 years old in good health and CMV-seropositive.

The rearrangement links TRBV27 to TRBJ1-2; weak D call: TRBD1 (6 bases). There are 15 residues in the CDR3. Deletions cut 6 bases from V and 8 bases from J, with 22 bases between. Germline CDR1 is MNHEY and CDR2 is SMNVEV (reference sequence). The CDR3 protein is CASRMYWGGAPGYTF. CDR3 nucleotide sequence: TGTGCCAGCAGGATGTATTGGGGGGGGGCGCCGGGCTACACCTTC.

The chain uses TRBV11-2 and TRBJ2-3; no definite D call. CDR3 length: 13 amino acids. V gave up 7 bases and J gave up 7 bases, with 15 bases separating them. Germline V gives CDR1 SGHAT, CDR2 FQNNGV. The CDR3 spells CASNMGVGHTQYF. The CDR3 DNA reads as TGTGCCAGCAACATGGGCGTCGGCCATACGCAGTATTTT.

The chain recombines TRBV2 with TRBJ2-3; 8 bases line up with TRBD2. Trimming at V came to 7 bases and at J to 5 bases, leaving 5 bases not matched to a gene. Germline-derived CDR1 and CDR2 are SNHLY and FYNNEI. CDR3 size: 13 residues. CDR3: CASKAGERDTQYF. The CDR3 nucleotides read TGTGCCAGCAAAGCGGGGGAAAGAGATACGCAGTATTTT.

This sequence joins TRBV5-8 and TRBJ2-2; a possible D gene is TRBD2 (5 bases). This CDR3 region has 14 residues. V was trimmed by 4 bases and J by 2 bases, leaving 9 bases between them. Looked up from germline, CDR1 is SGHTS and CDR2 is YDEGEE. The CDR3 DNA reads as TGTGCCAGCAGCCGGAGGACTAACACCGGGGAGCTGTTTTTT. It encodes CASSRRTNTGELFF.

The DNA for the CDR3 is TGTGCCTGGAGTGTGGGACTCGAAGAGACCCAGTACTTC. Protein product: CAWSVGLEETQYF. J is TRBJ2-5 and V is TRBV30; TRBD2 is a possible D gene (6 bases). V dropped 0 bases and J dropped 3 bases, with 8 bases sitting between them. Germline lookup yields CDR1 GTSNPN and CDR2 SVGIG (reference sequence). The CDR3 runs 13 residues.

This clone showed up just once. The chain links TRBV7-9 to TRBJ2-2; tentatively, D is TRBD2 (5 bases). The germline CDR1 and CDR2 sequences are SEHNR and FQNEAQ (reference sequence). The CDR3 has 14 amino acids. The V and J ends lost 4 bases and 8 bases respectively, with 14 bases between them. The CDR3 sequence is CASSSTEVPGELFF. In DNA, the CDR3 is TGTGCCAGCAGCTCTACGGAGGTCCCAGGGGAGCTGTTTTTT. The whole variable domain, filled in from reference TRBV7-9 and TRBJ2-2, reads DTGVSQNPRHKITKRGQNVTFRCDPISEHNRLYWYRQTLGQGPEFLTYFQNEAQLEKSRLLSDRFSAERPKGSFSTLEIQRTEQGDSAMYLCASSSTEVPGELFFGEGSRLTVL.

This chain joins TRBV7-2 and TRBJ1-5; the D is unclear. V dropped 0 bases and J dropped 7 bases, with 10 bases sitting between them. The CDR3 is made up of 14 amino acids. Germline-derived CDR1 and CDR2 are SGHTA and FQGNSA. The CDR3 is CASSLAMTGQPQHF. The CDR3 DNA reads as TGTGCCAGCAGCTTAGCGATGACTGGGCAGCCCCAGCATTTT.

V usage is TRBV6-1 and J usage is TRBJ2-5; D gene unclear. Germline assignment: CDR1 MNHNS and CDR2 SASEGT. Trimming took off 2 bases at V and 7 bases at J, with 8 bases between the two ends. CDR3 length: 12 residues. The CDR3 sequence: CASSENRVTQYF. CDR3 DNA: TGTGCCAGCAGTGAAAATCGGGTGACCCAGTACTTC.

This rearrangement joins TRBV6-1 to TRBJ1-1; tentative D call: TRBD1 (5 bases). The V end was cut by 5 bases, the J end by 3 bases, with 16 bases between. The length of the CDR3 is 15 residues. CDR1 MNHNS and CDR2 SASEGT come from the germline V gene. The CDR3 region is CASSWGPRQDTEAFF. The CDR3 DNA follows: TGTGCCAGCAGTTGGGGCCCTCGACAAGACACTGAAGCTTTCTTT.

The CDR3 region is CASSLHTGELFF. CDR3 bases: TGTGCCAGCAGCCTCCACACCGGGGAGCTGTTTTTT. The chain uses TRBV7-9 and TRBJ2-2; the D is unclear. Germline V gene sequence: CDR1 SEHNR, CDR2 FQNEAQ (reference sequence). The V end was cut by 5 bases, the J end by 3 bases, with 4 bases between. This CDR3 spans 12 amino acids. Variable domain in full (rest from reference TRBV7-9 and TRBJ2-2): DTGVSQNPRHKITKRGQNVTFRCDPISEHNRLYWYRQTLGQGPEFLTYFQNEAQLEKSRLLSDRFSAERPKGSFSTLEIQRTEQGDSAMYLCASSLHTGELFFGEGSRLTVL.

There are a few counts of this clone. The chain links TRBV28 to TRBJ2-3; maybe TRBD1 (6 bases). In germline, CDR1 is MDHEN, CDR2 SYDVKM. V was clipped by 5 bases and J by 1 base, with 19 bases between them. CDR3 length: 17 residues. CDR3 region: CASSQTLYRVGTDTQYF. CDR3 DNA sequence: TGTGCCAGCAGTCAAACCCTATACAGGGTGGGCACAGATACGCAGTATTTT. Full variable domain (outside the CDR3, taken from reference TRBV28 and TRBJ2-3): DVKVTQSSRYLVKRTGEKVFLECVQDMDHENMFWYRQDPGLGLRLIYFSYDVKMKEKGDIPEGYSVSREKKERFSLILESASTNQTSMYLCASSQTLYRVGTDTQYFGPGTRLTVL.

The chain is built from TRBV5-1 and TRBJ2-3, with D perhaps TRBD2 (5 bases). The germline CDR1 and CDR2 sequences are SGHRS and YFSETQ. The V and J ends lost 6 bases and 2 bases respectively, with 13 bases between them. The CDR3 spans 14 residues. Here the CDR3 reads CASTGLGNTDTQYF. The CDR3 nucleotides read TGCGCCAGCACGGGGTTAGGAAACACAGATACGCAGTATTTT.

The chain joins TRBV5-4 to TRBJ2-2, with 7 bases fitting TRBD2. After removal of 4 bases from V and 0 bases from J, the junction contained 3 bases not matched to a gene. The CDR3 covers 15 residues. Germline V gene data show CDR1 as SGHNT and CDR2 as YYREEE (reference sequence). The CDR3 coding sequence is TGTGCCAGCAGCCTTGGACTAGCGAACACCGGGGAGCTGTTTTTT. This encodes CASSLGLANTGELFF.

The V call is TRBV5-4, the J call TRBJ2-3; 8 positions agree with TRBD2. The trim removed 4 bases at V and 0 bases at J, leaving 7 bases unmatched. The germline gives CDR1 SGHNT, CDR2 YYREEE (reference sequence). The CDR3 contains 16 residues. The CDR3: CASSPTRGGSTDTQYF. Here the CDR3 DNA reads TGTGCCAGCAGCCCGACCCGGGGGGGGAGCACAGATACGCAGTATTTT.

This clone came up once. The V call is TRBV9, the J call TRBJ1-4; 8 bases agree with TRBD1. With 0 bases clipped from V and 10 bases from J, the junction kept 5 bases outside the gene matches. The CDR3 runs to 14 residues. Germline CDR1 and CDR2: SGDLS and YYNGEE. The CDR3 here is CASSVENRGAKLFF. The CDR3 DNA follows: TGTGCCAGCAGCGTAGAGAACAGGGGGGCAAAACTGTTTTTT.

This chain links TRBV14 with TRBJ2-7; 8 nucleotides agree with TRBD1. The V segment lost 6 bases and the J segment 3 bases; nucleotides outside the gene matches: 13. Germline V gives CDR1 SGHDN, CDR2 FVKESK. The CDR3 runs to 16 residues. CDR3 DNA sequence: TGTGCCAGCAGTCGCGTAGCTGGACAGGGACTCTACGAGCAGTACTTC. Translation gives CASSRVAGQGLYEQYF.

This clone was recorded only once. The V gene is TRBV30, the J gene TRBJ1-6, with TRBD1 matching over 9 bases. The CDR3 has 15 residues. V was pared by 0 bases and J by 10 bases, with 7 bases of the junction left unmatched. Germline V lookup: CDR1 GTSNPN, CDR2 SVGIG (reference sequence). The CDR3 region has the DNA TGTGCCTGGAGTGTAGGGGGACAGGGTAACTCACCCCTCCACTTT. This gives the protein CAWSVGGQGNSPLHF.

The chain joins TRBV9 to TRBJ1-2; possibly TRBD1 for D (6 bases). Germline CDR1 SGDLS, CDR2 YYNGEE. This CDR3 contains 13 residues. Trimming left V 4 bases short and J 7 bases short, with 14 bases between. The CDR3 loop is CASSRLGGAGYTF. The DNA of the CDR3 is TGTGCCAGCAGCCGGTTGGGGGGGGCTGGCTACACCTTC. The variable domain in full, with the rest retrieved from reference TRBV9 and TRBJ1-2, is DSGVTQTPKHLITATGQRVTLRCSPRSGDLSVYWYQQSLDQGLQFLIQYYNGEERAKGNILERFSAQQFPDLHSELNLSSLELGDSALYFCASSRLGGAGYTFGSGTRLTVV.

The chain links TRBV15 to TRBJ1-4; TRBD1 matches 11 bases. V lost 0 bases, J lost 5 bases, and 5 bases stayed unmatched. Germline loops: CDR1 LNHNV, CDR2 YYDKDF (reference sequence). This CDR3 contains 17 residues. CDR3 DNA: TGTGCCACCAGCAGAGATTTGGGGACAGGGGGGAATGAAAAACTGTTTTTT. Its translation: CATSRDLGTGGNEKLFF.